Below, 24 T cell receptor beta chains from the same sample are listed, as sequenced in a study of early T cells in non-severe SARS-CoV-2 infection (dated by TCRdb to the early 2020s). Library generation was performed with 5' RACE. TCRdb records NextSeq 500 as the sequencer. TCRdb reran the public reads through fastp at Q25 and MiXCR, keeping productive beta chains. Entries that share a CDR3 protein sequence are merged under the most common genes and DNA. The sample table shows about 58,000 distinct CDR3 sequences, and roughly an eighth are seen once. The ten most abundant clones make up approximately 10% of the sample. The specimen was whole blood. Source of these receptors: an adult who was a healthcare worker with PCR-confirmed SARS-CoV-2 infection or an uninfected control (not recorded which).

The V call is TRBV29-1, the J call TRBJ1-2; D remains unclear. This CDR3 has 11 residues. Germline V lookup: CDR1 SQVTM, CDR2 ANQGSEA. V lost 2 bases to trimming and J lost 3 bases, with 4 bases between them. The CDR3 DNA follows: TGCAGCGTTGAATCTGACTATGGCTACACCTTC. It codes for CSVESDYGYTF.

This clonotype was recorded many times. V and J are TRBV10-3 and TRBJ2-7, with 9 nucleotides matching TRBD2. This CDR3 has 14 residues. V dropped 4 bases and J dropped 2; count of bases not matched to a gene: 3. Per the germline V gene, CDR1 is ENHRY and CDR2 is SYGVKD. CDR3 amino acids: CAISGRTSAYEQYF. For the CDR3, the DNA is TGTGCCATCAGTGGGAGGACTAGCGCCTACGAGCAGTACTTC.

The chain combines TRBV29-1 with TRBJ2-5, with TRBD1 matching over 9 bases. J gave up 4 bases and V 4 bases, and 1 base lay outside the gene matches. From germline, CDR1 is SQVTM and CDR2 ANQGSEA. The CDR3 loop spans 12 amino acids. CDR3 coding DNA: TGCAGCGTTGGGACAGGGGTAGAGACCCAGTACTTC. As protein: CSVGTGVETQYF.

This clonotype was detected many times. This chain uses TRBV4-1 with TRBJ2-2, with TRBD2 identical over 8 bases. CDR1 MGHRA and CDR2 YSYEKL come from the germline V gene. CDR3 length equals 16 residues. V shed 4 bases, J shed 5 bases, and the junction held 9 bases outside the gene matches. DNA for the CDR3: TGCGCCAGCAGCCCACAGCAACTAGCGGCTACCGGGGAGCTGTTTTTT. Its protein product is CASSPQQLAATGELFF.

The chain joins TRBV29-1 to TRBJ1-2; D ambiguous. This CDR3 comprises 13 residues. CDR1 SQVTM and CDR2 ANQGSEA come from the germline V gene. Trimming removed 6 bases at V and 1 base at J, with 12 bases between. CDR3 bases: TGCAGCGTCGCGAACGGGGATAACTATGGCTACACCTTC. This gives the protein CSVANGDNYGYTF.

The chain links TRBV7-9 to TRBJ1-6; TRBD1 is a possible D gene (5 bases). Germline V gene lookup returns CDR1 SEHNR and CDR2 FQNEAQ (reference sequence). The CDR3 contains 14 residues. The germline V and J ends were trimmed by 2 bases and 8 bases, with 10 bases remaining between them. CDR3 sequence reads: CASSLNQGYSPLHF. The CDR3 coding sequence is TGTGCCAGCAGCTTAAACCAGGGATATTCACCCCTCCACTTT.

The chain joins TRBV29-1 to TRBJ1-2; 7 positions agree with TRBD1. V gave up 4 bases and J gave up 6 bases; unmatched junction bases: 14. Per the germline V gene, CDR1 is SQVTM and CDR2 is ANQGSEA. The CDR3 consists of 15 residues. The CDR3 sequence: CSVVNRGPKENGYTF. CDR3 in DNA: TGCAGCGTTGTAAACAGGGGTCCCAAGGAGAATGGCTACACCTTC.

This clonotype occurred a few times. V usage is TRBV5-4 and J usage is TRBJ2-5, with D perhaps matching TRBD1 (6 bases). Trimming left V 4 bases short and J 1 base short, with 11 bases between. This CDR3 has 14 amino acids. CDR1 is SGHNT and CDR2 is YYREEE in the germline V gene (reference sequence). CDR3 nucleotide sequence: TGTGCCAGCAGCCGGGACATCGTCCAAGAGACCCAGTACTTC. Its translation is CASSRDIVQETQYF. Drawing the rest from reference TRBV5-4 and TRBJ2-5, the complete variable domain is ETGVTQSPTHLIKTRGQQVTLRCSSQSGHNTVSWYQQALGQGPQFIFQYYREEENGRGNFPPRFSGLQFPNYSSELNVNALELDDSALYLCASSRDIVQETQYFGPGTRLLVL.

The chain recombines TRBV10-3 with TRBJ2-3; D is uncertain. The CDR3 runs 11 residues. CDR1 and CDR2 from the germline V gene are ENHRY and SYGVKD. V was shortened by 2 bases and J by 5 bases, with 2 bases between the two germline ends. CDR3 sequence: CAISEEDTQYF. The CDR3 DNA reads as TGTGCCATCAGTGAGGAAGATACGCAGTATTTT.

This clonotype has more than one count but fewer than ten. The chain employs TRBV11-3 and TRBJ2-7; D gene uncertain. This CDR3 is built from 14 residues. Trimming stripped 1 base from V and 4 bases from J, with 11 bases between. Germline CDR1 is SGHNT and CDR2 is YENEEA. The CDR3 region has the DNA TGTGCCAGCAGCTTAGGTCCTACCGGGTACGAGCAGTACTTC. Translation gives CASSLGPTGYEQYF.

The chain is built from TRBV28 and TRBJ1-1; D remains unclear. CDR1 is MDHEN and CDR2 is SYDVKM in the germline V gene. V lost 5 bases to trimming and J lost 10 bases, with 14 bases between them. The CDR3 contains 12 residues. The CDR3 is CASSPLSHGAFF. The CDR3 region has the DNA TGTGCCAGCAGTCCATTAAGCCATGGAGCTTTCTTT.

In this sample, this clonotype turned up many times. The V and J genes are TRBV7-9 and TRBJ1-1, with D unclear. Trimming pared 0 bases from V and 3 bases from J, leaving 5 bases between. The germline V gene encodes CDR1 SEHNR and CDR2 FQNEAQ (reference sequence). CDR3 length: 13 amino acids. The CDR3 spells CASSLADDTEAFF. The DNA of the CDR3 is TGTGCCAGCAGCTTAGCGGACGACACTGAAGCTTTCTTT. The whole variable domain, remainder taken from reference TRBV7-9 and TRBJ1-1, is DTGVSQNPRHKITKRGQNVTFRCDPISEHNRLYWYRQTLGQGPEFLTYFQNEAQLEKSRLLSDRFSAERPKGSFSTLEIQRTEQGDSAMYLCASSLADDTEAFFGQGTRLTVV.

This clonotype turned up a few times. The chain links TRBV4-2 to TRBJ2-1; the D is unclear. Germline V gene data show CDR1 as LGHNA and CDR2 as YNFKEQ. Trimming pared 0 bases from V and 6 bases from J, leaving 15 bases between. The CDR3 contains 16 residues. The CDR3 protein is CASSQDSALAPNEQFF. DNA for the CDR3: TGTGCCAGCAGCCAAGATTCGGCTTTAGCTCCCAATGAGCAGTTCTTC.

The chain joins TRBV27 to TRBJ2-2; no clear D gene. V was clipped by 7 bases and J by 2 bases, with 5 bases between them. The CDR3 covers 12 residues. The germline V gene has CDR1 MNHEY and CDR2 SMNVEV (reference sequence). The CDR3: CASIGNTGELFF. The CDR3 coding sequence is TGTGCCAGCATAGGCAACACCGGGGAGCTGTTTTTT.

This clonotype was counted ten times or more. The chain carries TRBV6-6 and TRBJ2-7, with 11 bases that match TRBD2. The trim removed 5 bases at V and 7 bases at J, leaving 10 bases unmatched. The CDR3 totals 15 residues. CDR1 is MNHNY, CDR2 SVGAGI, per germline (reference sequence). The CDR3 loop is CASSLTSGAPQEQYF. Here the CDR3 DNA reads TGTGCCAGCAGTCTGACTAGCGGGGCCCCCCAGGAGCAGTACTTC.

CDR3 DNA sequence: TGCGCCAGCAGCCAAGATGTGGGGAACTATGGCTACACCTTC. This encodes CASSQDVGNYGYTF. V usage is TRBV4-3 and J usage is TRBJ1-2; D remains unclear. Germline lookup yields CDR1 LGHNA and CDR2 YSLEER. The V gene lost 0 bases and the J gene lost 2 bases, with 7 bases spanning the gap. This CDR3 is 14 amino acids long.

The J gene is TRBJ1-3, the V gene TRBV12-3 or TRBV12-4; D might be TRBD1 (6 bases). Trimming removed 6 bases at V and 2 bases at J, with 8 bases between. The CDR3 has 13 amino acids. The DNA of the CDR3 is TGTGCCAGCAGACAGGGAGCTGGAAACACCATATATTTT. As protein: CASRQGAGNTIYF.

This clonotype has a count of ten or more. V and J are TRBV7-9 and TRBJ1-2, with 7 bases aligning to TRBD1. Germline assignment: CDR1 SEHNR and CDR2 FQNEAQ (reference sequence). The CDR3 length is 15 residues. With 5 bases clipped from V and 1 base from J, the junction kept 7 bases outside the gene matches. CDR3 DNA: TGTGCCAGCAGCGCCTGGGACAGAGATAACTATGGCTACACCTTC. Translated: CASSAWDRDNYGYTF.

The sample holds many counts of this clonotype. The chain joins TRBV6-2 or TRBV6-3 to TRBJ2-6; D is unclear. Trimming shortened V by 2 bases and J by 0 bases, and 5 bases separated the two germline ends. The germline CDR1 and CDR2 sequences are MNHEY and SVGEGT. The CDR3 length is 15 residues. CDR3 DNA sequence: TGTGCCAGCAGTTACAGCCACTCTGGGGCCAACGTCCTGACTTTC. Its protein is CASSYSHSGANVLTF.

Relative to its sample, this clonotype is medium-sized. This rearrangement joins TRBV24-1 to TRBJ2-1, with 9 bases identical to TRBD1. CDR1 is KGHDR and CDR2 is SFDVKD in the germline V gene. CDR3 length equals 17 residues. After removal of 4 bases from V and 9 bases from J, the junction contained 15 bases not matched to a gene. The CDR3 nucleotides read TGTGCCACCAGTGACAACAGTCCCGGGACAGGGACCGGTGAGCAGTTCTTC. Translated: CATSDNSPGTGTGEQFF.

The chain employs TRBV7-3 and TRBJ2-3; TRBD2 aligns across 9 bases. Germline V CDR1 and CDR2: SGHTA, FQGTGA. J was trimmed by 4 bases and V by 0 bases; bases with no gene match: 2. The CDR3 loop spans 15 amino acids. Here the CDR3 DNA reads TGTGCCAGCAGCTTAACGGTAGCGGGAGCAGATACGCAGTATTTT. This gives the protein CASSLTVAGADTQYF.

The chain has TRBV4-2 and TRBJ2-2; D might be TRBD2 (7 bases). CDR3 length: 15 residues. Trimming removed 6 bases at V and 1 base at J, with 12 bases between. Germline V gene lookup returns CDR1 LGHNA and CDR2 YNFKEQ. For the CDR3, the DNA is TGTGCCAGCAGGGGGGGGCAGCAGAACACCGGGGAGCTGTTTTTT. This codes for CASRGGQQNTGELFF.

This clonotype was recorded at least ten times. This chain links TRBV20-1 with TRBJ1-5; D may be TRBD1 (6 bases). CDR1 is DFQATT and CDR2 is SNEGSKA in the germline V gene (reference sequence). The CDR3 extends over 17 amino acids. Trimming stripped 3 bases from V and 7 bases from J, with 25 bases between. CDR3: CSASRPSTGTTRQPQHF. The CDR3 nucleotides read TGCAGTGCTAGTCGTCCCTCGACCGGGACAACCAGACAGCCCCAGCATTTT.

CDR3 nucleotide sequence: TGTGCCAGCAGTGACTCATGGGGACGGTTCAATCAGCCCCAGCATTTT. Its protein product is CASSDSWGRFNQPQHF. V usage is TRBV6-4 and J usage is TRBJ1-5; a possible D gene is TRBD1 (5 bases). The germline gives CDR1 MRHNA, CDR2 SNTAGT. The CDR3 has 16 amino acids. V was trimmed by 0 bases and J by 3 bases, leaving 12 bases between them.